The 16 T cell receptor beta chains in this list originate from one sample, sequenced in a study of T cell repertoires in cytomegalovirus infection. Antigens of these TCRs are unknown. Each CDR3 protein gets one entry after TCRdb re-called the reads with MiXCR. In the table there are roughly 68,000 distinct CDR3 sequences, 20% to 25% of which are singletons. Sequenced material: CD8+ T cells from cultured PBMCs, taken from culture after CMV antigen stimulation. The source is a human donor in good health (CMV status not recorded). Some clones in this sample may be carry-over from other donors' samples.

In this sample, this clonotype turned up a few times. The chain carries TRBV6-2 or TRBV6-3 and TRBJ1-1, with a weak D call TRBD1 (5 bases). The ends were cut back, 2 bases at V and 5 bases at J, with 12 bases in the middle. Germline CDR1 and CDR2: MNHEY and SVGEGT. This CDR3 is 14 amino acids long. CDR3 residues: CASSYVGVGTEAFF. In nucleotides, the CDR3 is TGTGCCAGCAGTTACGTAGGGGTTGGGACTGAAGCTTTCTTT.

This chain links TRBV7-2 with TRBJ1-6; perhaps TRBD1 as D (6 bases). Germline-derived CDR1 and CDR2 are SGHTA and FQGNSA. The CDR3 has 15 amino acids. V was trimmed by 5 bases and J by 1 base, leaving 9 bases between them. CDR3 in DNA: TGTGCCAGCAGCGTAGGGGGTTCCTATAATTCACCCCTCCACTTT. Translating gives CASSVGGSYNSPLHF.

In this sample, this clonotype is medium-sized (0.01 to 0.1%). This chain links TRBV7-6 with TRBJ1-4; TRBD1 is a possible D gene (6 bases). The CDR3 has 16 amino acids. V was clipped by 8 bases and J by 3 bases, with 19 bases between them. Per germline, CDR1 SGHVS and CDR2 FNYEAQ. The CDR3 coding sequence is TGTGCCAGCCACGGCGGCGGAAAGGGGGCTAATGAAAAACTGTTTTTT. Residues: CASHGGGKGANEKLFF.

The rearrangement links TRBV29-1 to TRBJ2-1, with D tentatively TRBD1 or TRBD2 (5 bases each). Deletions cut 6 bases from V and 5 bases from J, with 11 bases between. Germline V gene data show CDR1 as SQVTM and CDR2 as ANQGSEA. The CDR3 extends over 12 amino acids. The CDR3 is CSVRDGNNEQFF. In DNA, the CDR3 is TGCAGCGTCCGGGACGGGAACAATGAGCAGTTCTTC.

This chain joins TRBV7-2 and TRBJ1-1; D unclear. Germline V gene data show CDR1 as SGHTA and CDR2 as FQGNSA. Trimming removed 1 base at V and 3 bases at J, with 15 bases between. The CDR3 is 16 amino acids. The CDR3 region is CASSLEVSAVDTEAFF. CDR3 coding DNA: TGTGCCAGCAGCTTAGAGGTGTCGGCCGTGGACACTGAAGCTTTCTTT.

This clonotype was observed a handful of times. The chain employs TRBV4-1 and TRBJ2-7, with TRBD2 matching over 9 bases. V was pared by 2 bases and J by 1 base, with 9 bases of the junction left unmatched. The CDR3 spans 17 residues. CDR1 MGHRA and CDR2 YSYEKL come from the germline V gene. The CDR3 DNA is TGCGCCAGCAGCCAACCCGGGACTAGCATTAGGTCCTACGAGCAGTACTTC. It codes for CASSQPGTSIRSYEQYF.

V is TRBV3-1 and J is TRBJ1-5; D remains unclear. The ends were cut back, 4 bases at V and 2 bases at J, with 15 bases in the middle. This CDR3 comprises 16 residues. Germline CDR1 reads LGHDT; CDR2 reads YNNKEL (reference sequence). The CDR3 DNA follows: TGTGCCAGCAGCCCCCCGGGCCCCTTGGGCAATCAGCCCCAGCATTTT. Encoded protein: CASSPPGPLGNQPQHF.

This chain connects TRBV7-6 to TRBJ1-1, with a tentative D call TRBD1 (5 bases). Germline V gene lookup returns CDR1 SGHVS and CDR2 FNYEAQ. V lost 4 bases and J lost 10, with 16 bases in between. The CDR3 totals 13 residues. CDR3 sequence: CASSSAYPGGAFF. The CDR3 DNA sequence: TGTGCCAGCAGCTCGGCATATCCCGGGGGAGCTTTCTTT.

The genes are TRBV7-2 and TRBJ2-5, with a tentative D call TRBD2 (6 bases). The CDR3 is 15 residues long. Germline loops: CDR1 SGHTA, CDR2 FQGNSA. The V end was cut by 2 bases, the J end by 5 bases, with 15 bases between. CDR3 sequence reads: CASSLRYPGGETQYF. CDR3 coding DNA: TGTGCCAGCAGCTTAAGATACCCTGGGGGGGAGACCCAGTACTTC.

This rearrangement joins TRBV5-1 to TRBJ2-7; 9 nucleotides agree with TRBD1. CDR1 SGHRS and CDR2 YFSETQ come from the germline V gene. The CDR3 sequence is 15 residues long. The junction had 4 bases not matched to a gene; V was cut back by 3 bases and J by 0 bases. Here the CDR3 DNA reads TGCGCCAGCAGCTGGGGGACAGGGTCCTCCTACGAGCAGTACTTC. Translated, it gives CASSWGTGSSYEQYF.

This clonotype was counted between two and nine times. The chain combines TRBV7-3 with TRBJ2-7; D uncertain. CDR1 SGHTA and CDR2 FQGTGA come from the germline V gene. The CDR3 is 14 residues long. V was pared by 2 bases and J by 3 bases, with 11 bases between. In DNA, the CDR3 is TGTGCCAGCAGCTTAGGAGTAGGAGACTACGAGCAGTACTTC. This encodes CASSLGVGDYEQYF.

This clonotype was detected only a few times. The J gene is TRBJ2-3, the V gene TRBV7-8; a possible D gene is TRBD2 (6 bases). The CDR3 length is 20 residues. The germline V and J ends were trimmed by 2 bases and 0 bases, with 24 bases remaining between them. Germline assignment: CDR1 SGHVS and CDR2 FQNEAQ. CDR3 coding DNA: TGTGCCAGCAGCTTATGGGGCTCAAGAGAGGGGACTTCTAGCACAGATACGCAGTATTTT. Translated, it gives CASSLWGSREGTSSTDTQYF.

The V call is TRBV7-2, the J call TRBJ2-5; D might be TRBD1 (6 bases). The germline V gene has CDR1 SGHTA and CDR2 FQGNSA. This CDR3 comprises 14 residues. Deletions cut 3 bases from V and 5 bases from J, with 13 bases between. CDR3 protein: CASSLNREKETQYF. The CDR3 DNA follows: TGTGCCAGCAGCTTGAACAGGGAGAAGGAGACCCAGTACTTC.

The genes are TRBV20-1 and TRBJ1-6; D call uncertain. Trimming left V 3 bases short and J 7 bases short, with 22 bases between. Germline CDR1 DFQATT, CDR2 SNEGSKA (reference sequence). The CDR3 covers 17 residues. In DNA form, the CDR3 reads TGCAGTGCTAGGGTTCCCCTGGGAGGGAGAAGAAATTCACCCCTCCACTTT. Protein product: CSARVPLGGRRNSPLHF.

This clonotype was observed a handful of times. The chain combines TRBV6-6 with TRBJ2-2, with 11 positions matching TRBD2. The CDR3 runs to 16 residues. V shed 6 bases and J 5 bases; nucleotides not matched to a gene: 8. Germline loops: CDR1 MNHNY, CDR2 SVGAGI (reference sequence). The CDR3 is CASSPRLAGWTGELFF. CDR3 DNA sequence: TGTGCCAGCAGCCCCAGACTAGCGGGGTGGACCGGGGAGCTGTTTTTT.

In its sample, this clonotype was seen many times. The chain has TRBV7-8 and TRBJ1-1; no clear D. Trimming removed 1 base at V and 0 bases at J, with 9 bases between. The CDR3 has 15 amino acids. Germline CDR1 reads SGHVS; CDR2 reads FQNEAQ. The CDR3 DNA sequence: TGTGCCAGCAGCTTAGAAGGCACCCTGAACACTGAAGCTTTCTTT. Protein product: CASSLEGTLNTEAFF.